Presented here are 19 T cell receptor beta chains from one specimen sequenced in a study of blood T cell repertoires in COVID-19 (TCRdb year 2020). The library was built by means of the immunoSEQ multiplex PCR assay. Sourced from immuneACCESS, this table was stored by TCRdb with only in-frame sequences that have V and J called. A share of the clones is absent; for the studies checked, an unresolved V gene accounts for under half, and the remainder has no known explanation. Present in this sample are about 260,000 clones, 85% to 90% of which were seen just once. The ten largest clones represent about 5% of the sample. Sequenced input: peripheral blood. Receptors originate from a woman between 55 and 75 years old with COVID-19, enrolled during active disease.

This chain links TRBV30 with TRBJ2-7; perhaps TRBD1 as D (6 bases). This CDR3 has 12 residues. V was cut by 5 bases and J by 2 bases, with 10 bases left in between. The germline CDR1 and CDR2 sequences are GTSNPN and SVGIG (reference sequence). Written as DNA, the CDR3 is TGTGCCTGGGGGGACAAACCCTACGAGCAGTACTTC. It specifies CAWGDKPYEQYF.

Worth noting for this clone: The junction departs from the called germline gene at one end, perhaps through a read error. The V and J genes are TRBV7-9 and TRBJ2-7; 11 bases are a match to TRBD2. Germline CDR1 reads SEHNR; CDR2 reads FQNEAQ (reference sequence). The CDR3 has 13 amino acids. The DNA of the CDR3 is TGTGCCAGCAGCTTAGCCCCGGGACTAGCGGAATCGTTC. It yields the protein CASSLAPGLAESF.

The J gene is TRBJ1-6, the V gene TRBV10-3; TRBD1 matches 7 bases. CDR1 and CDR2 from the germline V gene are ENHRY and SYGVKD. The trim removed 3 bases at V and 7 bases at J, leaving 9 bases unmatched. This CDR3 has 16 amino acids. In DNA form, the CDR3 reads TGTGCCATCAGTGAAAACAGGGGACCGAGGAATTCACCCCTCCACTTT. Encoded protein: CAISENRGPRNSPLHF.

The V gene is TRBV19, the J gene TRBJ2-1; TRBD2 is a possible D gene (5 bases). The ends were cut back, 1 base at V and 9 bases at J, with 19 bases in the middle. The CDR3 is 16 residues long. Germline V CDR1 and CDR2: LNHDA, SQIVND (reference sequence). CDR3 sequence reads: CASSIGGPSRGGEQFF. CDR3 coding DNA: TGTGCCAGTAGTATAGGAGGGCCTTCTAGAGGCGGTGAGCAGTTCTTC.

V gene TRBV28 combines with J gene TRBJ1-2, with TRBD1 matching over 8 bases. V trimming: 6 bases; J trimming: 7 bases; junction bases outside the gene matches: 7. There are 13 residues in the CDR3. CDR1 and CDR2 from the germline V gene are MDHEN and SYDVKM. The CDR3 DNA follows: TGTGCCAGCAGACCTGCAGGGGGCACTGGCTACACCTTC. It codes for CASRPAGGTGYTF.

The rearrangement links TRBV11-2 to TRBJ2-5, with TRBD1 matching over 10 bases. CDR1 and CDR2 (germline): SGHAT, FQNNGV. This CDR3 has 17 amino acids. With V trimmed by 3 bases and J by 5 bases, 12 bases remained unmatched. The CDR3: CASSLGQGTVGEETQYF. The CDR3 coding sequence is TGTGCCAGCAGCTTGGGACAGGGGACCGTCGGGGAGGAGACCCAGTACTTC.

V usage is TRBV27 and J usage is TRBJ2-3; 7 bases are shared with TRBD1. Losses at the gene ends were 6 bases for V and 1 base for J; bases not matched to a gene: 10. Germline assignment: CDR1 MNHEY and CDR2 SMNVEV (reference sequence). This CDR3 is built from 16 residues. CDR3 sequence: CASRPPGGQGTDTQYF. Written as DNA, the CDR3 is TGTGCCAGCAGGCCCCCTGGCGGACAGGGCACAGATACGCAGTATTTT.

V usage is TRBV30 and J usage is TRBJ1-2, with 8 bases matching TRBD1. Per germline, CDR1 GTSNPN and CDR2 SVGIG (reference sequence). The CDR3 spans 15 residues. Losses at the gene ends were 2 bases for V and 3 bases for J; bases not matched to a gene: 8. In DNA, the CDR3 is TGTGCCTGGAGTCCGGGAGGACAGGGCCACTATGGCTACACCTTC. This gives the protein CAWSPGGQGHYGYTF.

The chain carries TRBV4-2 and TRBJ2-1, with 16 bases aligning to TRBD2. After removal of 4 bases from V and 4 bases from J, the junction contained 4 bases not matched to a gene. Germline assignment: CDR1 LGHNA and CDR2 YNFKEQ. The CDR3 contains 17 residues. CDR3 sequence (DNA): TGTGCCAGCAGCCCCGTGGGACTAGCGGGAGGGTACAATGAGCAGTTCTTC. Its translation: CASSPVGLAGGYNEQFF.

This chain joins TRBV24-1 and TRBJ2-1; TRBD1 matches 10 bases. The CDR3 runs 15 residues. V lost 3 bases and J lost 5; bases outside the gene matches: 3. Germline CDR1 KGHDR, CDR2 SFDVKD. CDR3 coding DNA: TGTGCCACCAGTGATGCCGGGACAGGGGACAATGAGCAGTTCTTC. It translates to CATSDAGTGDNEQFF.

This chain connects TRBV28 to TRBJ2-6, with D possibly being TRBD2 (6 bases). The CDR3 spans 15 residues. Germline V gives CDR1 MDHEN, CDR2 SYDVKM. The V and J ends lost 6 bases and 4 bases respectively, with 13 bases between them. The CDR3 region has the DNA TGTGCCAGCAGGCCCCGGAGGGGCGGGGCCAACGTCCTGACTTTC. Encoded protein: CASRPRRGGANVLTF.

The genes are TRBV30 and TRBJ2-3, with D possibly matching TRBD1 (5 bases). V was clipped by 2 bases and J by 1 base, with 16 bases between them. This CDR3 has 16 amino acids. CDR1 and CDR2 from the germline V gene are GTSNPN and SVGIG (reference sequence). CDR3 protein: CAWSQSPWGRTDTQYF. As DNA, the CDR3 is TGTGCCTGGAGTCAAAGCCCTTGGGGCCGCACAGATACGCAGTATTTT.

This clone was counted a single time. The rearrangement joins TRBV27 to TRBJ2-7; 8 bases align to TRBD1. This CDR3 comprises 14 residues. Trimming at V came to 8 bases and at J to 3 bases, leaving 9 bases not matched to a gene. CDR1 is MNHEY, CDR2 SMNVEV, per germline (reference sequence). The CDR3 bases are TGTGCCAGCTCCAGGACAGGGTCCCTCTACGAGCAGTACTTC. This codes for CASSRTGSLYEQYF.

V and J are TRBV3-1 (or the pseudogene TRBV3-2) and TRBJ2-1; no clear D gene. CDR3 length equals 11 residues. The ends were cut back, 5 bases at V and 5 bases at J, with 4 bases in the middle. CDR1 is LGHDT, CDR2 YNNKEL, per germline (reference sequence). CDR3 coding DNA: TGTGCCAGCAGCACAGACAATGAGCAGTTCTTC. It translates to CASSTDNEQFF.

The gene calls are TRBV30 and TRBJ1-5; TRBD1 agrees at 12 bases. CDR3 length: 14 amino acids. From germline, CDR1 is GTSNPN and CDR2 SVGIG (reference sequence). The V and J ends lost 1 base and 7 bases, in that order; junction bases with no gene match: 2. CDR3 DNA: TGTGCCTGGAGTGGGGACAGGGGGCACCAGCCCCAGCATTTT. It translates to CAWSGDRGHQPQHF.

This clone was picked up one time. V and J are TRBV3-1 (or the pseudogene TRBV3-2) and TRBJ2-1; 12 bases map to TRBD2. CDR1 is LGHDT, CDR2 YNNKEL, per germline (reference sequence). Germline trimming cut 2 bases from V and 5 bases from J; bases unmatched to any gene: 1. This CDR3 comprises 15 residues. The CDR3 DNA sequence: TGTGCCAGCAGCCAACTAGCGGGAGGGAACAATGAGCAGTTCTTC. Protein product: CASSQLAGGNNEQFF.

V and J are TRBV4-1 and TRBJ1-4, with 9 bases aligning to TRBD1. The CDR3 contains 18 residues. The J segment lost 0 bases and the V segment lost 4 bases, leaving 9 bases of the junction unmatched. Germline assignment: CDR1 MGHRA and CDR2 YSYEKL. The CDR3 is CASSLQGQGVSTNEKLFF. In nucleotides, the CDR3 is TGCGCCAGCAGCCTCCAGGGACAGGGAGTTTCAACTAATGAAAAACTGTTTTTT.

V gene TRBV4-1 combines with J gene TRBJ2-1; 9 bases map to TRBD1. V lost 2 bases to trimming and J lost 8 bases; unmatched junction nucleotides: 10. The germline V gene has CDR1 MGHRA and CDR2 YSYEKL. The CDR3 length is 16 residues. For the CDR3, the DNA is TGCGCCAGCAGCCAAACCGGGACAGGGAGGATAGATGAGCAGTTCTTC. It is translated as CASSQTGTGRIDEQFF.

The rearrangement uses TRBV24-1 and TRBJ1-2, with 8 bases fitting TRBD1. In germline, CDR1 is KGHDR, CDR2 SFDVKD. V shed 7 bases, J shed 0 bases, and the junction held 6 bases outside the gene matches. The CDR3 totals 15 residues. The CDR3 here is CATSTSGGANYGYTF. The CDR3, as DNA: TGTGCCACCAGCACTTCAGGGGGCGCTAACTATGGCTACACCTTC.